This T cell receptor beta chain was observed in a study of T cells after yellow fever vaccination. A single record per CDR3 protein comes from TCRdb applying MiXCR to the 5' RACE reads. The sample yields over 250,000 distinct CDR3 sequences, about 4% seen once. Findings of the study overall: Reappearance after the booster was seen for most primary-vaccination clones, at 96% CD4 and less than 90% CD8. Just a small share of clonotypes turned up in the CD4 compartment as well as the CD8 compartment.

This clonotype came up many times. Its antigen is as yet unknown. Losses at the gene ends were 2 bases for V and 4 bases for J; bases not matched to a gene: 6. Germline V lookup: CDR1 MNHEY, CDR2 SVGEGT. The CDR3 has 15 amino acids. The source material was PBMCs, sampled 5 days after the yellow fever booster vaccination. V gene TRBV6-2 or TRBV6-3 combines with J gene TRBJ2-5; 8 bases align to TRBD1. The origin of this receptor is a man between 18 and 35 years old who received the YFV17D yellow fever vaccine. CDR3 region: CASSYQRTGLETQYF. CDR3 nucleotides: TGTGCCAGCAGTTACCAGCGGACAGGGTTAGAGACCCAGTACTTC.